This T cell receptor (beta chain) was sequenced in a study of T-cell reconstitution after alpha-beta-depleted transplantation in children. Germline-derived CDR1 and CDR2 are SQVTM and ANQGSEA. The length of the CDR3 is 14 residues. V lost 4 bases, J lost 3 bases, and 12 bases lay in between. The TCRbeta library incorporated unique molecular identifiers. TCRdb called the PCR reads again in MiXCR, with one record for every CDR3 protein. The sample consists of 190,000 or so distinct CDR3 sequences, 6.5% to 7.5% of them appearing once. This clonotype was picked up many times. This sequence was found in a human donor who donated a stem cell graft to a child with Wiskott-Aldrich syndrome. The sequences come from PBMCs from the stem cell graft donor, collected from the stem cell graft. The chain is built from TRBV29-1 and TRBJ2-2; weak D call: TRBD1 (6 bases). CDR3 DNA: TGCAGCGTTGTATGCAGGGGAGACACCGGGGAGCTGTTTTTT. Protein product: CSVVCRGDTGELFF.